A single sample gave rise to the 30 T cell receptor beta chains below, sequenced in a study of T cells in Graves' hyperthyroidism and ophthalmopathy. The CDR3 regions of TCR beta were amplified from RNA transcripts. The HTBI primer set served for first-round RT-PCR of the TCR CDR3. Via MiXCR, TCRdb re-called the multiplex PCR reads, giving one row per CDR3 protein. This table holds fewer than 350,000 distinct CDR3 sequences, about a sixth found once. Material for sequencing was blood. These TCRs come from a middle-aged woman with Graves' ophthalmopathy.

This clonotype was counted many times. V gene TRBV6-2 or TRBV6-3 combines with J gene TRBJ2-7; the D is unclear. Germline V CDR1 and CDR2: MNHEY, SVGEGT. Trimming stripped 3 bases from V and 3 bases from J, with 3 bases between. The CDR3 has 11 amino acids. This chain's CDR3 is CASSYNYEQYF. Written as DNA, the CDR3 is TGTGCCAGCAGTTATAACTACGAGCAGTACTTC.

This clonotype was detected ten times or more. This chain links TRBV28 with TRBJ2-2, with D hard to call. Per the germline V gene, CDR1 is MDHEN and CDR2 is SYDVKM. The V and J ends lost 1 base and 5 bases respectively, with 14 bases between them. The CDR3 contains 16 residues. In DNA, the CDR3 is TGTGCCAGCAGTTTATCCGTCGGACCAAGGACCGGGGAGCTGTTTTTT. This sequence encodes CASSLSVGPRTGELFF.

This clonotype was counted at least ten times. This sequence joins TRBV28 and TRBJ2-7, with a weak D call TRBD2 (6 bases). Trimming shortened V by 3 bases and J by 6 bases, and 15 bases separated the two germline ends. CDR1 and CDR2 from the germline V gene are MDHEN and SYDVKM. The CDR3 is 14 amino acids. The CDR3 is CASSFPAGSGEQYF. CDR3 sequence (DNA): TGTGCCAGCAGTTTCCCAGCCGGGAGTGGCGAGCAGTACTTC.

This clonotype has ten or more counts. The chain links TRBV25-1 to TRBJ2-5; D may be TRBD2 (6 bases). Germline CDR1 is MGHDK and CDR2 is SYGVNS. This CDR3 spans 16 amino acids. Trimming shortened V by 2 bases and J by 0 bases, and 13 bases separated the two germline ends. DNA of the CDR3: TGTGCCAGCAGTGAAGGACTATCAATGTACCAAGAGACCCAGTACTTC. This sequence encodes CASSEGLSMYQETQYF.

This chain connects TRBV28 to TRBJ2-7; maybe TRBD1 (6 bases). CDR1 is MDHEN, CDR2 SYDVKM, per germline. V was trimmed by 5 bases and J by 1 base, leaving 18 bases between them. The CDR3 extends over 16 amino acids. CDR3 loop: CASSLLLQGLSYEQYF. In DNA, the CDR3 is TGTGCCAGCAGTCTGCTCTTACAGGGCCTTTCCTACGAGCAGTACTTC.

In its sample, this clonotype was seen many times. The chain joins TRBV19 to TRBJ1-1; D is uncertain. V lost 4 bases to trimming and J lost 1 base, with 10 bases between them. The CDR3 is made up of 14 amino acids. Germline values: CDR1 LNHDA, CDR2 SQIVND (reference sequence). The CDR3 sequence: CASSNPNGNTEAFF. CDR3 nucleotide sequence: TGTGCCAGTAGTAACCCCAACGGGAACACTGAAGCTTTCTTT.

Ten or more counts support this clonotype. The CDR3 is CATSPGQGARGNTIYF. The CDR3 DNA is TGTGCCACCTCCCCGGGACAGGGGGCGAGAGGAAACACCATATATTTT. The chain carries TRBV6-1 and TRBJ1-3; 12 bases are a match to TRBD1. The CDR3 totals 16 residues. Germline V gene lookup returns CDR1 MNHNS and CDR2 SASEGT. V trimming: 10 bases; J trimming: 4 bases; junction bases outside the gene matches: 11.

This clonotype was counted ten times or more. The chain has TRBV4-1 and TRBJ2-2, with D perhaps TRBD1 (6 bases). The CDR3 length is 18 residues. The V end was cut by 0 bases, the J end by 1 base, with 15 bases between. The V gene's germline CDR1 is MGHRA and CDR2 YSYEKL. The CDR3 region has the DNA TGCGCCAGCAGCCAAGACCCTTCCGGGACACTGAACACCGGGGAGCTGTTTTTT. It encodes CASSQDPSGTLNTGELFF.

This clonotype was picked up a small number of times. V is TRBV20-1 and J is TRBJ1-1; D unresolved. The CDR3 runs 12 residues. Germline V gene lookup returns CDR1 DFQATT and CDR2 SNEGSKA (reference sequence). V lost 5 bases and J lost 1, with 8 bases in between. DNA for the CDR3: TGCAGTGCTCGAAACCCGAACACTGAAGCTTTCTTT. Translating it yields CSARNPNTEAFF.

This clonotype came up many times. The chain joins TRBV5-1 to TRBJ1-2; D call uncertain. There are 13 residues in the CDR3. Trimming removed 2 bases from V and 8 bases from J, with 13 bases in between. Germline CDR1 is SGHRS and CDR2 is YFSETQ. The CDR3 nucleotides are TGCGCCAGCAGCTTTACCCTCGGGAGGGGCTACACCTTC. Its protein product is CASSFTLGRGYTF.

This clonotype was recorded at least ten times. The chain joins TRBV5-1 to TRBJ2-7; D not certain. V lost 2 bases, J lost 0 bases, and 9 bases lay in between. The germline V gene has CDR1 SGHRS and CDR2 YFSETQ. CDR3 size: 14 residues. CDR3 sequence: CASSLSVTSYEQYF. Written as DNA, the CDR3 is TGCGCCAGCAGCTTATCAGTTACCTCCTACGAGCAGTACTTC.

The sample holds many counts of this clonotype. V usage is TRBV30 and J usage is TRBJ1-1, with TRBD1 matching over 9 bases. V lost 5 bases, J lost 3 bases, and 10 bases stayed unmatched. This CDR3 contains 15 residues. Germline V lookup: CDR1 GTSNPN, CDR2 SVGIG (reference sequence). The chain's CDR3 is CAWDRGFMVDTEAFF. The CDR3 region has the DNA TGTGCCTGGGACAGGGGGTTTATGGTCGACACTGAAGCTTTCTTT.

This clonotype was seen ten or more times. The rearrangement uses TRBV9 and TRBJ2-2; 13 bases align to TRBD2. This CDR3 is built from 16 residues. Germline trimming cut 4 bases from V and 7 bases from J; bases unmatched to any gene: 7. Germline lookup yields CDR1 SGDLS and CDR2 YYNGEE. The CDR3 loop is CASSPGLAGAVGELFF. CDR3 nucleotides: TGTGCCAGCAGCCCTGGACTAGCGGGAGCGGTCGGGGAGCTGTTTTTT.

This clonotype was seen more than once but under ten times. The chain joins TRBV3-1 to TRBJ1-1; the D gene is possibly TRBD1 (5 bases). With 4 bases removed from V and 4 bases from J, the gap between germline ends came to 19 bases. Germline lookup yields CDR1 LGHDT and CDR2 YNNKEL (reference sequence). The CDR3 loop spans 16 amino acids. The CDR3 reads CASSPLLTGRGTEAFF. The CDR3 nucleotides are TGTGCCAGCAGCCCCCTCCTTACGGGGAGGGGCACTGAAGCTTTCTTT.

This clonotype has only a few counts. The CDR3 nucleotides read TGTGCCAGCAGCTTTAGGGTAGCGGGACTGGAGACCCAGTACTTC. This translates into CASSFRVAGLETQYF. This chain connects TRBV13 to TRBJ2-5; 8 bases are shared with TRBD2. J gave up 5 bases and V 3 bases, and 8 bases lay outside the gene matches. The CDR3 consists of 15 residues. Germline CDR1 is PRHDT and CDR2 is FYEKMQ (reference sequence).

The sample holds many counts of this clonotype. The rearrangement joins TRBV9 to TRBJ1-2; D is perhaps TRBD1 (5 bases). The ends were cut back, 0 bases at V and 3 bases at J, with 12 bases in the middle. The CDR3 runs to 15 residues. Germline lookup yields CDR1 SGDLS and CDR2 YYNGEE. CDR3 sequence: CASSVEDTRYYGYTF. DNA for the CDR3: TGTGCCAGCAGCGTAGAGGACACCCGATACTATGGCTACACCTTC.

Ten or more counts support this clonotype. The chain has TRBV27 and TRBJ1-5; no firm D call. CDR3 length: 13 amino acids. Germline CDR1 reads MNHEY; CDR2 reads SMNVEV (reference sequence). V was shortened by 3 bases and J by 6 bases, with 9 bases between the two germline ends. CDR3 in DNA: TGTGCCAGCAGTTTCGGGGTAAGTCAGCCCCAGCATTTT. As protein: CASSFGVSQPQHF.

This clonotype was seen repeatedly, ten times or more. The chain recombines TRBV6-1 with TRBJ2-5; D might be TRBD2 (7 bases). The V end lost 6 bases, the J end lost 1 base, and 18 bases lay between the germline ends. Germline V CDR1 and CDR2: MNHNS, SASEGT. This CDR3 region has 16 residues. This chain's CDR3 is CASRGAGRGFQETQYF. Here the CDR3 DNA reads TGTGCCAGCAGAGGGGCAGGGAGGGGGTTCCAAGAGACCCAGTACTTC.

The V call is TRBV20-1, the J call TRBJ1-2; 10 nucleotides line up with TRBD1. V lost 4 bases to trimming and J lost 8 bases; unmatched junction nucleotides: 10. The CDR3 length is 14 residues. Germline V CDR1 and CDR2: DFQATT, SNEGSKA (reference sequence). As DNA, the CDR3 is TGCAGTGCTAATTATCCCGGGACAGGGGTCGGCTACACCTTC. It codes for CSANYPGTGVGYTF.

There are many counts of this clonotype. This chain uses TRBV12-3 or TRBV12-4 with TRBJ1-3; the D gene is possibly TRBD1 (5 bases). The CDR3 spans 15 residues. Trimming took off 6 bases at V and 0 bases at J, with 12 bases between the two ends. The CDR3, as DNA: TGTGCCAGCAGCCCTACCGGACACTCTGGAAACACCATATATTTT. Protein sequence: CASSPTGHSGNTIYF.

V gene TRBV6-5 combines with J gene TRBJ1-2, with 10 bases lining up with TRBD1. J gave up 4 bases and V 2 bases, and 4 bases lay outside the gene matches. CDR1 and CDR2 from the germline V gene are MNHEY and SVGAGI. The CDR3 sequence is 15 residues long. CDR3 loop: CASSYLWTGGYGYTF. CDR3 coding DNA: TGTGCCAGCAGTTACCTCTGGACAGGGGGCTATGGCTACACCTTC.

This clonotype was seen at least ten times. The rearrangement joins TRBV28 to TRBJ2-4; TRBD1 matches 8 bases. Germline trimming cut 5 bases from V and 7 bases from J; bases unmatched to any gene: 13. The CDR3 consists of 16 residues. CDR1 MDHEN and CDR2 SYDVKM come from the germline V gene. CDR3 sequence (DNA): TGTGCCAGCAGTACCCTCGGACAGGGCCTTTCTAACATTCAGTACTTC. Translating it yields CASSTLGQGLSNIQYF.

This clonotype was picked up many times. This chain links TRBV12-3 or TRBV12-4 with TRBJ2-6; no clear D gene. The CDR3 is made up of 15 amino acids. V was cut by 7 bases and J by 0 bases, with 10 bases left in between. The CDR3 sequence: CASTVLGSGANVLTF. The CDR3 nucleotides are TGTGCCAGCACCGTACTTGGCTCTGGGGCCAACGTCCTGACTTTC.

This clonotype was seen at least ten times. DNA for the CDR3: TGTGCCAGCAGTTACCGGGGGCTAGCGGGAGGTCGAACCGGGGAGCTGTTTTTT. It encodes CASSYRGLAGGRTGELFF. The chain has TRBV6-2 or TRBV6-3 and TRBJ2-2; TRBD2 agrees at 11 bases. Germline V gene sequence: CDR1 MNHEY, CDR2 SVGEGT. This CDR3 comprises 18 residues. V shed 2 bases and J 5 bases; nucleotides not matched to a gene: 10.

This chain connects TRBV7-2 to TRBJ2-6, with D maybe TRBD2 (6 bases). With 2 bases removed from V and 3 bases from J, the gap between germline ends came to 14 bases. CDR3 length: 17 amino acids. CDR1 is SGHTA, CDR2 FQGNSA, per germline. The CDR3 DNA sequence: TGTGCCAGCAGCTTATCGCGGGGAGTTCGTGGGGCCAACGTCCTGACTTTC. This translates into CASSLSRGVRGANVLTF.

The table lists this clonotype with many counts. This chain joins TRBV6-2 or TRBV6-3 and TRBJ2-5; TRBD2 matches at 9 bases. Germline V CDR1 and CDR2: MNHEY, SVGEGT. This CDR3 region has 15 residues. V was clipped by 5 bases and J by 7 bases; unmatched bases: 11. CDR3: CASSPVAGEVRTQYF. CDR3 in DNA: TGTGCCAGCAGTCCGGTAGCGGGAGAGGTTCGGACCCAGTACTTC.

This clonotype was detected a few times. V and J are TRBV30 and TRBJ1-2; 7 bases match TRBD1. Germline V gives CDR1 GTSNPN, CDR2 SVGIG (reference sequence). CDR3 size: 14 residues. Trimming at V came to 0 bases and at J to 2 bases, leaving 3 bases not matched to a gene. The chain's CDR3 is CAWSVGDSNYGYTF. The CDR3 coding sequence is TGTGCCTGGAGTGTCGGGGACAGCAACTATGGCTACACCTTC.

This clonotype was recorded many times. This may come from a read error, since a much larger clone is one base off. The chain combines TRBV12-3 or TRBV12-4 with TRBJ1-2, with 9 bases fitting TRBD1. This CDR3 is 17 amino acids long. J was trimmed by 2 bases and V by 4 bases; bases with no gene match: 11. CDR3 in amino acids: CASSYRDRVLINYGYTF. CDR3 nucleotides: TGTGCCAGCAGTTACCGGGACAGGGTACTCATCAACTATGGCTACACCTTC.

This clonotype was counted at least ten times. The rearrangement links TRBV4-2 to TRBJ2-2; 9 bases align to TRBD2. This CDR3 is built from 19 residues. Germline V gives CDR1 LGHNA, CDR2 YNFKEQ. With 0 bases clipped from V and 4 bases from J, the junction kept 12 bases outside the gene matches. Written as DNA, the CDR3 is TGTGCCAGCAGCCAAGATGTTAGTCTAGCGGGAAAGATCACCGGGGAGCTGTTTTTT. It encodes CASSQDVSLAGKITGELFF.

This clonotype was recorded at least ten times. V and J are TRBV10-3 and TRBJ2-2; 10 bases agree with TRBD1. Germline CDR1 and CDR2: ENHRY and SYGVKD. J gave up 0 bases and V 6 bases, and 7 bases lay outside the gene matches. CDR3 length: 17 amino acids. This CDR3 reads CAISKTGTGANTGELFF. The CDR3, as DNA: TGTGCCATCAGCAAAACCGGGACAGGGGCGAACACCGGGGAGCTGTTTTTT.